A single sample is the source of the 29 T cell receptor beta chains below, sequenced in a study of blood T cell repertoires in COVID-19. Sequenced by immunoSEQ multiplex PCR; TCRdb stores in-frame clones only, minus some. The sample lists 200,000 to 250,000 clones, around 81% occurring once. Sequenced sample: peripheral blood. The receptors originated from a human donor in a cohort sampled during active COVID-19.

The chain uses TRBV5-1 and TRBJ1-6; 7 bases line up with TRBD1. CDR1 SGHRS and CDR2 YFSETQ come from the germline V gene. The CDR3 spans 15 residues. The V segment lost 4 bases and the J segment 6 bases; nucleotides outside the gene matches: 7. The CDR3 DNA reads TGCGCCAGCAGCGTATCGGGACAGACTAATTCACCCCTCCACTTT. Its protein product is CASSVSGQTNSPLHF.

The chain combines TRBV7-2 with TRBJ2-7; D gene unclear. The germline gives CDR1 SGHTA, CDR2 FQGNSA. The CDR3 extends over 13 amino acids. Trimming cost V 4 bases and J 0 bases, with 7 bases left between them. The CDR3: CASSSISSYEQYF. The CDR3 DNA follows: TGTGCCAGCAGCTCAATTAGCTCCTACGAGCAGTACTTC. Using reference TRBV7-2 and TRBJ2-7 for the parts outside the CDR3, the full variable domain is GAGVSQSPSNKVTEKGKDVELRCDPISGHTALYWYRQSLGQGLEFLIYFQGNSAPDKSGLPSDRFSAERTGGSVSTLTIQRTQQEDSAVYLCASSSISSYEQYFGPGTRLTVT.

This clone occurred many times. This CDR3 is CASSRTGLPYEQYF. CDR3 bases: TGTGCCAGCAGTAGGACAGGGCTCCCCTACGAGCAGTACTTC. The chain links TRBV27 to TRBJ2-7, with TRBD1 matching 8 bases. Germline CDR1 and CDR2: MNHEY and SMNVEV (reference sequence). With 5 bases clipped from V and 2 bases from J, the junction kept 5 bases outside the gene matches. The CDR3 is 14 amino acids.

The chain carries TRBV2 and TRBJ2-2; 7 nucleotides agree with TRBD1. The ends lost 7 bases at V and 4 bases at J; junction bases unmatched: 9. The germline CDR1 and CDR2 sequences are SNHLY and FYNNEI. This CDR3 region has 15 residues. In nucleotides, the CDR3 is TGTGCCAGCACACAACGCGCAGGGGGCACCGGGGAGCTGTTTTTT. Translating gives CASTQRAGGTGELFF.

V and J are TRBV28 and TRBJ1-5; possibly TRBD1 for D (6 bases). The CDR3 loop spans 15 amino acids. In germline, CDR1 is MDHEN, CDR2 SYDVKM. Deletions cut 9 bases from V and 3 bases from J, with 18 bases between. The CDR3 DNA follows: TGTGCCAGTGGGGTTGGGGGGGGCACCAATCAGCCCCAGCATTTT. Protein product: CASGVGGGTNQPQHF.

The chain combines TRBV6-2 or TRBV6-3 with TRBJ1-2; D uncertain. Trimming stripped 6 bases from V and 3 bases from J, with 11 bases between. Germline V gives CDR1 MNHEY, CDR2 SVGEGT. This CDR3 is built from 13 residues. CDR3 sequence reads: CASSPQPYYGYTF. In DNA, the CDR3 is TGTGCCAGCAGCCCACAGCCTTACTATGGCTACACCTTC.

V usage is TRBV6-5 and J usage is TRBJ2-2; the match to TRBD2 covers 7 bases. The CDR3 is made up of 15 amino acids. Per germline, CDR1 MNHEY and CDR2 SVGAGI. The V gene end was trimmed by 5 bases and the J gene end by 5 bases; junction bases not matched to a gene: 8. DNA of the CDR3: TGTGCCAGCAGTCTCCTTGGGGGGGAAACCGGGGAGCTGTTTTTT. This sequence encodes CASSLLGGETGELFF.

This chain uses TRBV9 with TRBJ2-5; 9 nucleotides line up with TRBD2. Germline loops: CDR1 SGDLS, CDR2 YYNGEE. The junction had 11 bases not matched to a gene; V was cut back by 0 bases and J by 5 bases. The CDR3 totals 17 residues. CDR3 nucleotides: TGTGCCAGCAGCGTAGCTGGCCTAGCGGGGTTTATCGAGACCCAGTACTTC. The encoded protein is CASSVAGLAGFIETQYF.

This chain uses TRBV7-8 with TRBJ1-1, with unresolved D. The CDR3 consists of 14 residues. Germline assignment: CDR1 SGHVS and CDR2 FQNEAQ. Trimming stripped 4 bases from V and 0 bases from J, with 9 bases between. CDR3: CASSSHSLNTEAFF. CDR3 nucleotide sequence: TGTGCCAGCAGCTCTCACTCTTTGAACACTGAAGCTTTCTTT.

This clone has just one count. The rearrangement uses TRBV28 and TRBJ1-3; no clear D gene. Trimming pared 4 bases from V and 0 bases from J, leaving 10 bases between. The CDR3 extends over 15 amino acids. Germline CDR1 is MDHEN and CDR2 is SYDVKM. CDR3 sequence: CASSSQAYSGNTIYF. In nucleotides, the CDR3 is TGTGCCAGCAGTTCCCAGGCCTACTCTGGAAACACCATATATTTT.

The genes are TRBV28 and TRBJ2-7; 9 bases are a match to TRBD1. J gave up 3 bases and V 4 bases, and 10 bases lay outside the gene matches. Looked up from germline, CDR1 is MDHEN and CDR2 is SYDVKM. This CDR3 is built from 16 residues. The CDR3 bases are TGTGCCAGCAGTTCGCCACCGGGACAGGGCCTCTACGAGCAGTACTTC. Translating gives CASSSPPGQGLYEQYF.

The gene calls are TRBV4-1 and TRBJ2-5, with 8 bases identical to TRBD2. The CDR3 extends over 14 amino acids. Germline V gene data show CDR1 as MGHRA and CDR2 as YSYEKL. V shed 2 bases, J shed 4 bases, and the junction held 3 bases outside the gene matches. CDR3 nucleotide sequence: TGCGCCAGCAGCCAATCTCGGGGGGGAGAGACCCAGTACTTC. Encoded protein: CASSQSRGGETQYF.

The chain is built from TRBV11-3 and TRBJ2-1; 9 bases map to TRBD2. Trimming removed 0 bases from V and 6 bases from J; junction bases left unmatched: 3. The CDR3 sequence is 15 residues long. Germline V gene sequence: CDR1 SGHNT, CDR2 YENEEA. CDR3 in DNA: TGTGCCAGCAGCTTAGAAGCGGGAGGCCGCAATGAGCAGTTCTTC. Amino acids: CASSLEAGGRNEQFF.

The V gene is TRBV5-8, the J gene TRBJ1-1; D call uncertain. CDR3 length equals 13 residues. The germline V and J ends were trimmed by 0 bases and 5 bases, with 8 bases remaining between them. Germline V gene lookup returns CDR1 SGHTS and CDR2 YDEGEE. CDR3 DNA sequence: TGTGCCAGCAGCTTGGCTGAGTTTACTGAAGCTTTCTTT. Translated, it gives CASSLAEFTEAFF.

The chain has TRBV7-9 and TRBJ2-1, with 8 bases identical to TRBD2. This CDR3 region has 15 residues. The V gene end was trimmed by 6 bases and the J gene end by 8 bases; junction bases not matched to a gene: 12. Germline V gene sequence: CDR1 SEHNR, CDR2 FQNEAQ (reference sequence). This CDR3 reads CASSTRGAALDEQFF. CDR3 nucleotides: TGTGCCAGCAGTACGCGGGGGGCCGCCTTGGATGAGCAGTTCTTC.

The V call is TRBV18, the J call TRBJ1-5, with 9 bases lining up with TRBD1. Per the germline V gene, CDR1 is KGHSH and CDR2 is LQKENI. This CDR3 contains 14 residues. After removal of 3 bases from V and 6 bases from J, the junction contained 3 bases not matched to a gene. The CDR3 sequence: CASSPRQGGQPQHF. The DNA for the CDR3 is TGTGCCAGCTCACCGCGACAGGGGGGTCAGCCCCAGCATTTT.

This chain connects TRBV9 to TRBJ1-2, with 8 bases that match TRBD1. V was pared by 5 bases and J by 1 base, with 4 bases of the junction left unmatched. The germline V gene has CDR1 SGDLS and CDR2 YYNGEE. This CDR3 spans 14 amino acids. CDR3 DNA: TGTGCCAGCAGTGACAGGGGAGTTAACTATGGCTACACCTTC. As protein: CASSDRGVNYGYTF.

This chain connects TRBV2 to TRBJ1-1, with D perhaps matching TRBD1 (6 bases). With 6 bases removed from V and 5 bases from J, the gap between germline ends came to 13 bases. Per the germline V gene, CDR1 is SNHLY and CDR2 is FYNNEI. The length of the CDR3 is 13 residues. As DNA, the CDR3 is TGTGCCAGCAGGGATCGACAGGCAACTGAAGCTTTCTTT. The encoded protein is CASRDRQATEAFF.

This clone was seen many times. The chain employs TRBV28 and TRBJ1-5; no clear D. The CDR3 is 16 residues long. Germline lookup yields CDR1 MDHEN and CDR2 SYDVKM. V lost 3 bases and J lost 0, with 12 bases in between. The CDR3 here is CASSFGIIYSNQPQHF. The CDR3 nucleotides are TGTGCCAGCAGTTTTGGCATAATTTATAGCAATCAGCCCCAGCATTTT.

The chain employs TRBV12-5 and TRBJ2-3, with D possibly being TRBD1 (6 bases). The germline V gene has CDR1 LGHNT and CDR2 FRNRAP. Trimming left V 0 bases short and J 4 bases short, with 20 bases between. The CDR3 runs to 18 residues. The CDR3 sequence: CASGLVGGDRVAADTQYF. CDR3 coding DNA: TGTGCTAGTGGTTTGGTAGGGGGAGACAGAGTAGCCGCAGATACGCAGTATTTT.

This CDR3 reads CASSVRGGADTQYF. Written as DNA, the CDR3 is TGTGCCAGCAGTGTCCGCGGGGGGGCAGATACGCAGTATTTT. J is TRBJ2-3 and V is TRBV6-4, with 9 bases aligning to TRBD2. CDR3 length: 14 amino acids. Germline-derived CDR1 and CDR2 are MRHNA and SNTAGT. J lost 4 bases, V lost 4 bases, and 3 bases had no gene match.

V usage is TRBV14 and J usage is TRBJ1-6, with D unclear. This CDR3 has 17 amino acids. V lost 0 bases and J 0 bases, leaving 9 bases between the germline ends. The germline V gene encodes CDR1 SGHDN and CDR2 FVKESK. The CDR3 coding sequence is TGTGCCAGCAGCCAAGATGTATCCAGCTCCTATAATTCACCCCTCCACTTT. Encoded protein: CASSQDVSSSYNSPLHF.

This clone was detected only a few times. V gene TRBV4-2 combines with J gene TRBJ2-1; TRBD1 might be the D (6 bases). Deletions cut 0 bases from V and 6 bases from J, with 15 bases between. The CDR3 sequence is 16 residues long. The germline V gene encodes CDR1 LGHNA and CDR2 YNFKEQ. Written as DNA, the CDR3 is TGTGCCAGCAGCCAAGATGGTCAGGGGTCAGGCAATGAGCAGTTCTTC. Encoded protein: CASSQDGQGSGNEQFF.

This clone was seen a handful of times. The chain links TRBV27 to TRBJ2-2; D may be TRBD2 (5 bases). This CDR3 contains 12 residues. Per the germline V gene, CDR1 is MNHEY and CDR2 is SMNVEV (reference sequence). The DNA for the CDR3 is TGTGCTTGCGGGTGGAACACCGGGGAGCTGTTTTTT. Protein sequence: CACGWNTGELFF.

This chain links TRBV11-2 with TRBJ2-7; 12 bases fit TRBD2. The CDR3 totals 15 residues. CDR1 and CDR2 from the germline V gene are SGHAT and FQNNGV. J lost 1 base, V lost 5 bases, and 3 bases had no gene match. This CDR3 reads CASSRTSGASYEQYF. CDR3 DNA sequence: TGTGCCAGCAGCCGGACTAGCGGGGCTTCCTACGAGCAGTACTTC.

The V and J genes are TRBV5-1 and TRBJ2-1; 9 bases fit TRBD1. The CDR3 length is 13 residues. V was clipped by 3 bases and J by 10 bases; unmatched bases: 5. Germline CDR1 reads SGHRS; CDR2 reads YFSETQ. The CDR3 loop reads CASSYSGQGEQFF. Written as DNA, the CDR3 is TGCGCCAGCAGCTATTCGGGACAGGGCGAGCAGTTCTTC.

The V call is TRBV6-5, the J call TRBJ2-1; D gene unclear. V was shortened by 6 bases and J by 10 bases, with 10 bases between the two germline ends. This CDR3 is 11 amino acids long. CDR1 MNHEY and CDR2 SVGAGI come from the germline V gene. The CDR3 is CASSTRREQFF. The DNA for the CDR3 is TGTGCCAGCAGCACACGGAGAGAGCAGTTCTTC.

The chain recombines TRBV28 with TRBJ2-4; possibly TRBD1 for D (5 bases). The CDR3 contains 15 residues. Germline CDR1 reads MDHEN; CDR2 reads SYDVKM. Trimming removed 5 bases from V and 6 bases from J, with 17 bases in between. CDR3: CASSPSRPGSNIQYF. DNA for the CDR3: TGTGCCAGCAGTCCTTCTCGGCCAGGGTCAAACATTCAGTACTTC.

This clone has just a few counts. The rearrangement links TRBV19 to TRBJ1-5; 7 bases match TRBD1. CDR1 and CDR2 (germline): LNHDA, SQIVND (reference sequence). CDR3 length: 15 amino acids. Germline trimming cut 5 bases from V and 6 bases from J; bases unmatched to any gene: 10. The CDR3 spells CASSSTGEFGQPQHF. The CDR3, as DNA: TGTGCCAGTAGTTCTACAGGGGAATTCGGTCAGCCCCAGCATTTT.